The clone carrying this TCR beta chain was recorded many times. Amplified TCR beta CDR3 regions derived from RNA transcripts. The TCR CDR3 was amplified in a first-round RT-PCR using the HTBI primer set. MiXCR was run by TCRdb on the multiplex PCR reads, yielding one entry per CDR3 protein. The sample has 700,000 to 950,000 distinct CDR3 sequences; 30% to 40% are singletons. The source of the sample is a study of T cells in Graves' hyperthyroidism and ophthalmopathy. Germline lookup yields CDR1 SQVTM and CDR2 ANQGSEA. The CDR3 has 12 amino acids. Trimming took 4 bases from V and 2 from J, leaving 8 bases between them. Patients counted as stable if ophthalmopathy did not develop within 18 months.

This TCR was sampled from a woman in her forties with Graves' hyperthyroidism. The chain is built from TRBV29-1 and TRBJ2-5, with a weak D call TRBD1 (5 bases). Sequences were obtained from blood. In DNA form, the CDR3 reads TGCAGCGTTGGACAGCCTCAAGAGACCCAGTACTTC. Its translation: CSVGQPQETQYF.